This TCR beta chain was sequenced during a study of T-cell memory formation after mild COVID-19. Study context: Each donor largely had its own TCR clusters. General study results and limits: A balance of CD4 and CD8 characterized clones contracting day 15 to 85, whereas later expanders leaned CD4+.

The CDR3 has 19 amino acids. V lost 0 bases, J lost 7 bases, and 22 bases stayed unmatched. CDR1 SQVTM and CDR2 ANQGSEA come from the germline V gene. MiXCR, applied by TCRdb to the 5' RACE reads, yields one record per CDR3 protein. The sample has about 350,000 distinct CDR3 sequences, roughly an eighth seen once. Comments on this clonotype: Its antigen is still unknown.

This receptor was taken from a man aged 18-30 years who had mild COVID-19 (a few samples of this study predate the infection). Cell type and time point are not known. Sequenced input: PBMCs or a T cell subset sorted from them (not recorded which). This sequence joins TRBV29-1 and TRBJ2-5, with 8 positions matching TRBD1. CDR3 sequence: CSVEDLIGRQGRRGGTQYF. DNA for the CDR3: TGCAGCGTTGAAGATCTAATCGGGCGACAGGGGAGGCGAGGGGGGACCCAGTACTTC.